This T cell receptor beta chain stems from a study of response to subunit inactivated influenza vaccine. Points from the study as a whole: With each seasonal influenza vaccination, the authors suggested, few new T cells are recruited.

Via MiXCR, TCRdb re-called the RT-PCR reads, giving one row per CDR3 protein. The data contain roughly 180,000 distinct CDR3 sequences, approximately 8.7% of them singletons. The CDR3 is 17 amino acids. CDR1 is SGHTA and CDR2 is FQGTGA in the germline V gene. V was trimmed by 4 bases and J by 5 bases, leaving 22 bases between them. This clonotype was picked up a small number of times. Its antigen is not known. The sample consisted of non-naive T cells sorted from PBMCs, taken on the day of vaccination. The origin of this receptor is a man aged 45 to 65 who received an inactivated influenza vaccine. V usage is TRBV7-3 and J usage is TRBJ2-3, with D possibly being TRBD2 (6 bases). CDR3 DNA: TGTGCCAGCAGCTCCGACCCCCCCAACCGGGGAGGAGATACGCAGTATTTT. It encodes CASSSDPPNRGGDTQYF.